This T cell receptor beta chain was retrieved from a study of control samples from healthy donors and cancer patients. Repertoires were generated with immunoSEQ multiplex PCR, while TCRdb's copy carries only in-frame clones and drops some. The table has about 140,000 clones, approximately 91% seen once; the top ten hold approximately 3.2%. The germline CDR1 and CDR2 sequences are MNHEY and SVGAGI. Trimming took 5 bases from V and 4 from J, leaving 14 bases between them. The CDR3 consists of 14 residues. The sample comprised blood. The genes are TRBV6-5 and TRBJ1-2; D possibly corresponds to TRBD1 (5 bases). This receptor was identified in a man aged 25-40 years in good health. Written as DNA, the CDR3 is TGTGCCAGCAGTCGACTACCGACAGTCTATGGCTACACCTTC. Residues: CASSRLPTVYGYTF.